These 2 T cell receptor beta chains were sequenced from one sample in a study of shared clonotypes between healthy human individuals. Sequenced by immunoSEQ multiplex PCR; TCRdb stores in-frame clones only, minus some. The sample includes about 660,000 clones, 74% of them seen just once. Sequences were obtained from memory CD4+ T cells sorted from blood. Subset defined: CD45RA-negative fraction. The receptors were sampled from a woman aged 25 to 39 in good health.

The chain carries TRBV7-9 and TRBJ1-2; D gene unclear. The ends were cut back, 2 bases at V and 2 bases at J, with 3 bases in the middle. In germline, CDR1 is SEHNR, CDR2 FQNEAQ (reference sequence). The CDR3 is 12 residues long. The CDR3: CASSLTNYGYTF. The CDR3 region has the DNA TGTGCCAGCAGCTTAACCAACTATGGCTACACCTTC.

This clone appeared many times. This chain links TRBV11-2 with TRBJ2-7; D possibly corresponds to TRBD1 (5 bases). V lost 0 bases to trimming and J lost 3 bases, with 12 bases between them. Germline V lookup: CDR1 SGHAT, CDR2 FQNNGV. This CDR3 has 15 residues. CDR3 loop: CASSLDLQESYEQYF. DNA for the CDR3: TGTGCCAGCAGCTTAGATCTACAGGAAAGCTACGAGCAGTACTTC.